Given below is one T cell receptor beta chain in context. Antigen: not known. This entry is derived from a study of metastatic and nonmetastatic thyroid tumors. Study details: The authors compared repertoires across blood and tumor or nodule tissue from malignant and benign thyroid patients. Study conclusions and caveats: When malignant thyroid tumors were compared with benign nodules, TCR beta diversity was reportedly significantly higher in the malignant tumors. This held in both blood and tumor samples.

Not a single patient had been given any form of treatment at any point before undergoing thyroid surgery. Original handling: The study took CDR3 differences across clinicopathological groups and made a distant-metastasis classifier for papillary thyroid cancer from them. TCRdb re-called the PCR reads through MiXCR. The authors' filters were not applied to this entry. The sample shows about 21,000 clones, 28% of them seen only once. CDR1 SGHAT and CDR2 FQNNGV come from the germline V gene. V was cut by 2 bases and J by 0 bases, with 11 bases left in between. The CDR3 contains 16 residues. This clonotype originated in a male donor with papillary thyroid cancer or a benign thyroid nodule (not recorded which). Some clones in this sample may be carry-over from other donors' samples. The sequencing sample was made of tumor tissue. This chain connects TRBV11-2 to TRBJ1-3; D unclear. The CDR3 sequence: CASSLLGTSSGNTIYF. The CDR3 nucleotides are TGTGCCAGCAGCTTACTGGGCACGAGCTCTGGAAACACCATATATTTT.